This entry lists 18 T cell receptor beta chains sequenced from one sample in a study of T cell responses to AZD1222 COVID-19 vaccine. The table came from immunoSEQ multiplex PCR; TCRdb's copy has only in-frame clones and leaves some out. The sample yields 90,000 to 120,000 clones, about nine tenths seen once. Sequenced here: peripheral blood, sampled 28 days after the second AZD1222 dose. The source is an adult who received the AZD1222 COVID-19 vaccine.

CDR3 sequence (DNA): TGTGCCAGCAGCGGGGGGGGAGCGGGGTCGGATACGCAGTATTTT. It encodes CASSGGGAGSDTQYF. The V call is TRBV5-4, the J call TRBJ2-3, with 7 nucleotides matching TRBD2. The CDR3 runs to 15 residues. With V trimmed by 4 bases and J by 6 bases, 11 bases remained unmatched. Germline V CDR1 and CDR2: SGHNT, YYREEE (reference sequence).

J is TRBJ2-7 and V is TRBV29-1; 8 bases align to TRBD1. Germline V gene sequence: CDR1 SQVTM, CDR2 ANQGSEA. The CDR3 spans 12 residues. With V trimmed by 6 bases and J by 2 bases, 3 bases remained unmatched. DNA for the CDR3: TGCAGCGTCCGGACAGGGACCTACGAGCAGTACTTC. Translated: CSVRTGTYEQYF.

The J gene is TRBJ2-5, the V gene TRBV18; D unclear. Trimming shortened V by 3 bases and J by 3 bases, and 11 bases separated the two germline ends. Germline CDR1 is KGHSH and CDR2 is LQKENI. The CDR3 loop spans 14 amino acids. The CDR3 coding sequence is TGTGCCAGCTCACCTCCTAAGCCCGAAGAGACCCAGTACTTC. It specifies CASSPPKPEETQYF.

V is TRBV19 and J is TRBJ2-3; 9 nucleotides agree with TRBD2. V trimming: 6 bases; J trimming: 6 bases; junction bases outside the gene matches: 7. The CDR3 extends over 14 amino acids. Germline V gene data show CDR1 as LNHDA and CDR2 as SQIVND (reference sequence). The CDR3 DNA sequence: TGTGCCAGTAGCAATAGCGGGAGTCCGGATACGCAGTATTTT. Translated: CASSNSGSPDTQYF.

The V and J genes are TRBV5-1 and TRBJ2-3; D call uncertain. CDR1 is SGHRS and CDR2 is YFSETQ in the germline V gene. The CDR3 spans 13 residues. The V gene lost 2 bases and the J gene lost 5 bases, with 9 bases spanning the gap. CDR3 residues: CASSFKIGDTQYF. The CDR3, as DNA: TGCGCCAGCAGCTTTAAGATCGGAGATACGCAGTATTTT.

This clone was seen only a few times. This chain connects TRBV11-3 to TRBJ2-1; the match to TRBD2 covers 10 bases. CDR3 length: 15 residues. The trim removed 0 bases at V and 9 bases at J, leaving 5 bases unmatched. Germline CDR1 and CDR2: SGHNT and YENEEA. CDR3 coding DNA: TGTGCCAGCAGCTTAGAAGCGGGAGGGCGTGGTGAGCAGTTCTTC. Amino acid sequence: CASSLEAGGRGEQFF. Variable domain in full (rest from reference TRBV11-3 and TRBJ2-1): EAGVVQSPRYKIIEKKQPVAFWCNPISGHNTLYWYLQNLGQGPELLIRYENEEAVDDSQLPKDRFSAERLKGVDSTLKIQPAELGDSAVYLCASSLEAGGRGEQFFGPGTRLTVL.

V usage is TRBV18 and J usage is TRBJ2-6; possibly TRBD1 or TRBD2 for D (6 bases each). The CDR3 is made up of 17 amino acids. The V gene's germline CDR1 is KGHSH and CDR2 LQKENI. The germline V and J ends were trimmed by 4 bases and 3 bases, with 16 bases remaining between them. CDR3 protein: CASSLETGANGANVLTF. The CDR3 DNA is TGTGCCAGCTCACTGGAGACGGGGGCGAATGGGGCCAACGTCCTGACTTTC.

The V gene is TRBV27, the J gene TRBJ2-2, with 7 bases fitting TRBD2. Losses at the gene ends were 6 bases for V and 2 bases for J; bases not matched to a gene: 6. Germline V gives CDR1 MNHEY, CDR2 SMNVEV (reference sequence). CDR3 length: 15 residues. The CDR3 reads CASRGLAANTGELFF. The CDR3 DNA follows: TGTGCCAGCAGGGGTCTAGCGGCCAACACCGGGGAGCTGTTTTTT.

The rearrangement joins TRBV5-6 to TRBJ1-2; possible D gene TRBD1, 5 bases. Looked up from germline, CDR1 is SGHDT and CDR2 is YYEEEE. Trimming shortened V by 0 bases and J by 6 bases, and 12 bases separated the two germline ends. This CDR3 is 14 amino acids long. In DNA form, the CDR3 reads TGTGCCAGCAGCTTGGCGGCCAGGGTCCATGGCTACACCTTC. Translated: CASSLAARVHGYTF.

This clone was found once. The chain carries TRBV7-9 and TRBJ1-6; no clear D. The CDR3 loop spans 15 amino acids. Trimming stripped 0 bases from V and 4 bases from J, with 7 bases between. The V gene's germline CDR1 is SEHNR and CDR2 FQNEAQ (reference sequence). The CDR3 nucleotides read TGTGCCAGCAGCTTAGCGCAGGTTTATAATTCACCCCTCCACTTT. It specifies CASSLAQVYNSPLHF.

CDR3 coding DNA: TGTGCCAGCAGTTTAGGGCGTAACCATAATTCACCCCTCCACTTT. Residues: CASSLGRNHNSPLHF. The chain recombines TRBV27 with TRBJ1-6; D unclear. V dropped 2 bases and J dropped 5 bases, with 10 bases sitting between them. There are 15 residues in the CDR3. CDR1 and CDR2 (germline): MNHEY, SMNVEV (reference sequence).

The chain joins TRBV30 to TRBJ1-4, with D tentatively TRBD1 (5 bases). This CDR3 contains 13 residues. Trimming took off 2 bases at V and 7 bases at J, with 11 bases between the two ends. CDR1 is GTSNPN and CDR2 is SVGIG in the germline V gene (reference sequence). CDR3 nucleotides: TGTGCCTGGAGTCAAGGGGCGCTTGAAAAACTGTTTTTT. Protein sequence: CAWSQGALEKLFF.

The rearrangement links TRBV27 to TRBJ1-2; D is uncertain. V was trimmed by 4 bases and J by 3 bases, leaving 9 bases between them. CDR1 is MNHEY, CDR2 SMNVEV, per germline (reference sequence). The CDR3 extends over 13 amino acids. CDR3 sequence reads: CASSYEGDYGYTF. The CDR3 nucleotides read TGTGCCAGCAGTTACGAGGGAGACTATGGCTACACCTTC.

The gene calls are TRBV30 and TRBJ2-5; no definite D call. The germline CDR1 and CDR2 sequences are GTSNPN and SVGIG (reference sequence). V was cut by 2 bases and J by 4 bases, with 11 bases left in between. The CDR3 loop spans 13 amino acids. Here the CDR3 reads CAWSPGSLETQYF. CDR3 sequence (DNA): TGTGCCTGGAGTCCCGGGTCGTTAGAGACCCAGTACTTC.

This CDR3 is CASSSSGGIDGYTF. DNA for the CDR3: TGTGCCAGCTCATCTTCCGGGGGGATCGATGGCTACACCTTC. The chain is built from TRBV18 and TRBJ1-2; weak D call: TRBD1 (5 bases). CDR3 length: 14 residues. CDR1 is KGHSH, CDR2 LQKENI, per germline. V lost 5 bases and J 6 bases, leaving 16 bases between the germline ends.

This clone has just a few counts. The chain couples TRBV10-3 to TRBJ2-5; D is perhaps TRBD1 or TRBD2 (6 bases each). Trimming cost V 0 bases and J 7 bases, with 12 bases left between them. Germline V gene sequence: CDR1 ENHRY, CDR2 SYGVKD. The CDR3 spans 14 residues. The CDR3 loop is CAISESKEGGTQYF. CDR3 in DNA: TGTGCCATCAGTGAGTCGAAGGAGGGGGGGACCCAGTACTTC.

The rearrangement joins TRBV5-1 to TRBJ2-1; TRBD2 agrees at 9 bases. Trimming cost V 4 bases and J 4 bases; bases outside gene matches: 9. In germline, CDR1 is SGHRS, CDR2 YFSETQ. The CDR3 is 16 residues long. Here the CDR3 DNA reads TGCGCCAGCAGCGGCGCGGGAGGGCCCTCATACAATGAGCAGTTCTTC. As protein: CASSGAGGPSYNEQFF.

This clone appeared once. Other DNA sequences in the sample encode the same CDR3. This rearrangement joins TRBV30 to TRBJ1-1; D is unclear. This CDR3 has 13 amino acids. Trimming took off 0 bases at V and 3 bases at J, with 8 bases between the two ends. Per the germline V gene, CDR1 is GTSNPN and CDR2 is SVGIG (reference sequence). In nucleotides, the CDR3 is TGTGCCTGGAGTGTACGTGTTGACACTGAAGCTTTCTTT. This codes for CAWSVRVDTEAFF.